This T cell receptor beta chain was documented in a study of tumor-infiltrating lymphocytes in primary liver carcinoma. General observations from the study: The difference in top-250-clone fraction between tumors and blood was significant, favoring tumors (p = 0.039).

Germline-derived CDR1 and CDR2 are SNHLY and FYNNEI. This CDR3 spans 14 amino acids. From about 0.5 ug of total RNA, TCR beta-specific cDNA was reverse-transcribed using a constant-region primer. Each TCR beta library was derived from three nested multiplex PCR rounds that employed slightly modified ARM-PCR. The first two PCR rounds used TRBV1-TRBV30 primers with a Cbeta primer, approximately 10 cycles each. MiXCR was run by TCRdb on the multiplex PCR reads, yielding one entry per CDR3 protein. The sample has around 25,000 distinct CDR3 sequences, roughly four fifths seen once; the top ten hold about half. Unsorted bulk tissue of about 17-32 mg yielded co-extracted RNA and DNA. In this sample, this clonotype turned up many times. Its antigen is still unknown. One end of the junction varies from germline; a read error may be responsible.

Input material: liver tumor tissue from sampling region 3. The subset was: tumor region T3, left-lateral pole. The J gene is TRBJ1-5, the V gene TRBV2; D remains ambiguous. This receptor was identified in a man aged 35-49 years with primary liver carcinoma and hepatitis B virus infection. CDR3 sequence: CASSGSGESQPQHF. CDR3 coding DNA: TGCGCCAGCAGTGGAAGTGGGGAGAGTCAGCCCCAGCATTTT.